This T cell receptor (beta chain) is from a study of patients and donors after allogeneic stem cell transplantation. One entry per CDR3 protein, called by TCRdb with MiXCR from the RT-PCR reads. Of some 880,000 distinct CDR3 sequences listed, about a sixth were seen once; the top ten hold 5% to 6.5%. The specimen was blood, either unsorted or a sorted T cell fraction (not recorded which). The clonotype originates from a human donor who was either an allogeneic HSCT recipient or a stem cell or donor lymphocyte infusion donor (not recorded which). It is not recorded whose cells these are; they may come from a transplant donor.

CDR3 amino acids: CASSEEVAGAYNEQFF. In DNA, the CDR3 is TGTGCCAGCAGTGAAGAAGTAGCGGGAGCCTACAATGAGCAGTTCTTC. V and J are TRBV6-1 and TRBJ2-1, with 9 bases lining up with TRBD2. J lost 2 bases, V lost 1 base, and 3 bases had no gene match. This CDR3 comprises 16 residues. From germline, CDR1 is MNHNS and CDR2 SASEGT.